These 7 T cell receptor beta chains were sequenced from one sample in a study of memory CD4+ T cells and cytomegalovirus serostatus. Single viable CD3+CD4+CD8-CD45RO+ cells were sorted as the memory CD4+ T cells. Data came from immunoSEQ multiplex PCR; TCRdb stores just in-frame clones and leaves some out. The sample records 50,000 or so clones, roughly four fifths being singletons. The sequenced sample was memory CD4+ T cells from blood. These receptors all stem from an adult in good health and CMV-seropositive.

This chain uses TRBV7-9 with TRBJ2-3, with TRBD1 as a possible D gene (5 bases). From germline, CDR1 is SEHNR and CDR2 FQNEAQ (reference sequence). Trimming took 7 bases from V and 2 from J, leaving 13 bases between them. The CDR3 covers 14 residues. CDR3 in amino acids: CASTQTEITDTQYF. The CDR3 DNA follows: TGTGCCAGCACCCAGACAGAGATCACAGATACGCAGTATTTT.

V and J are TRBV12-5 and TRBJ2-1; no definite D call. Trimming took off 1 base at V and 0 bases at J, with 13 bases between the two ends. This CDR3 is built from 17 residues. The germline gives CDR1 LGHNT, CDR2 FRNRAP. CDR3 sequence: CASGLAKTEYSYNEQFF. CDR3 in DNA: TGTGCTAGTGGTTTGGCAAAAACAGAGTACTCCTACAATGAGCAGTTCTTC.

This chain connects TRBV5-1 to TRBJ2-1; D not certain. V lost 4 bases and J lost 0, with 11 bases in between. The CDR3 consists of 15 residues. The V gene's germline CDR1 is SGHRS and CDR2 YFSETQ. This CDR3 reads CASSAQLSSYNEQFF. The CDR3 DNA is TGCGCCAGCAGCGCTCAACTAAGCTCCTACAATGAGCAGTTCTTC.

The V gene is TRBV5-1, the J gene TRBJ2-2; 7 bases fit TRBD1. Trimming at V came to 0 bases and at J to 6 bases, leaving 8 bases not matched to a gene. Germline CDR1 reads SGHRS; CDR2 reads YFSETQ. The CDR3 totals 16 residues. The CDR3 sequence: CASSLGTGDVAGELFF. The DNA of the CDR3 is TGCGCCAGCAGCTTGGGCACAGGGGATGTGGCCGGGGAGCTGTTTTTT.

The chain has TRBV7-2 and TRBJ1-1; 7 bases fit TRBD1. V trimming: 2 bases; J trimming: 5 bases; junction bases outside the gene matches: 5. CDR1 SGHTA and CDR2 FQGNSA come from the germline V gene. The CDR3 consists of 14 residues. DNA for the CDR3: TGTGCCAGCAGCTTAACTAGGGGGCGGACTGAAGCTTTCTTT. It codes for CASSLTRGRTEAFF.

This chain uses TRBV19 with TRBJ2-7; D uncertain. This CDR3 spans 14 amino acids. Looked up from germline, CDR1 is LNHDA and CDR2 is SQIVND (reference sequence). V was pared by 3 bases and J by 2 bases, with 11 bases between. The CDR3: CASSIRVGTYEQYF. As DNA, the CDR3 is TGTGCCAGTAGTATCCGGGTGGGGACCTACGAGCAGTACTTC. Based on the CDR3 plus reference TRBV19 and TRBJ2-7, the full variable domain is DGGITQSPKYLFRKEGQNVTLSCEQNLNHDAMYWYRQDPGQGLRLIYYSQIVNDFQKGDIAEGYSVSREKKESFPLTVTSAQKNPTAFYLCASSIRVGTYEQYFGPGTRLTVT.

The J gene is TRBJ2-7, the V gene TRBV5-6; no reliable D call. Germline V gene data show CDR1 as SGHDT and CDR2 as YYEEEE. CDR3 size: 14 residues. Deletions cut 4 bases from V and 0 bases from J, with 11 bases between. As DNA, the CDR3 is TGTGCCAGCAGCCTGGTTTTGATCTCCTACGAGCAGTACTTC. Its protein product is CASSLVLISYEQYF.